Shown below are 30 T cell receptor beta chains from a single sample sequenced in a study of blood T cell repertoires in COVID-19. Assay used: immunoSEQ multiplex PCR; TCRdb lists only in-frame clones, some missing. The sample has 310,000 or so clones, more than 80% seen once. The sample comprised PBMCs or T cells enriched from blood (not recorded which). The receptors stem from a woman in her 30s who had recovered from COVID-19.

V usage is TRBV28 and J usage is TRBJ2-7, with 11 bases lining up with TRBD1. Germline-derived CDR1 and CDR2 are MDHEN and SYDVKM. J lost 5 bases, V lost 2 bases, and 8 bases had no gene match. The CDR3 has 16 residues. The CDR3 region has the DNA TGTGCCAGCAGTTTAGGTGGACAGGGGGCCGGGCACGAGCAGTACTTC. This codes for CASSLGGQGAGHEQYF.

The chain uses TRBV4-1 and TRBJ1-1, with 10 positions matching TRBD1. The CDR3 runs to 17 residues. Germline V CDR1 and CDR2: MGHRA, YSYEKL. The trim removed 1 base at V and 3 bases at J, leaving 8 bases unmatched. CDR3 loop: CASSQVTGQGLYTEAFF. The CDR3 DNA is TGCGCCAGCAGCCAAGTGACGGGACAGGGGCTGTACACTGAAGCTTTCTTT.

This sequence joins TRBV11-1 and TRBJ2-7, with D tentatively TRBD2 (5 bases). The CDR3 consists of 13 residues. Trimming took off 8 bases at V and 3 bases at J, with 14 bases between the two ends. The V gene's germline CDR1 is SGHAT and CDR2 FQDESV (reference sequence). The CDR3 sequence is CASSGIPSYEQYF. CDR3 sequence (DNA): TGTGCCAGCTCGGGGATCCCCAGCTACGAGCAGTACTTC.

This sequence joins TRBV5-1 and TRBJ1-2; 8 bases align to TRBD1. The germline V gene has CDR1 SGHRS and CDR2 YFSETQ. The V gene end was trimmed by 4 bases and the J gene end by 5 bases; junction bases not matched to a gene: 7. CDR3 length equals 14 residues. The DNA of the CDR3 is TGCGCCAGCAGCCCATCAGGACAGGGATATGGCTACACCTTC. It yields the protein CASSPSGQGYGYTF.

The rearrangement joins TRBV4-2 to TRBJ2-1, with D tentatively TRBD1 (6 bases). The length of the CDR3 is 17 residues. Deletions cut 1 base from V and 7 bases from J, with 20 bases between. Germline CDR1 is LGHNA and CDR2 is YNFKEQ. The DNA for the CDR3 is TGTGCCAGCAGCCAAGGGCTTGTACAGGGTGTACAAAATGAGCAGTTCTTC. Translated: CASSQGLVQGVQNEQFF.

The rearrangement links TRBV6-2 or TRBV6-3 to TRBJ2-7, with a possible D match to TRBD2 (5 bases). From germline, CDR1 is MNHEY and CDR2 SVGEGT. The germline V and J ends were trimmed by 0 bases and 1 base, with 7 bases remaining between them. The CDR3 has 14 amino acids. In DNA form, the CDR3 reads TGTGCCAGCAGTTACTCCCTAGCTTCCTACGAGCAGTACTTC. Protein sequence: CASSYSLASYEQYF.

This chain connects TRBV19 to TRBJ2-2; TRBD2 is a possible D gene (6 bases). Germline CDR1 reads LNHDA; CDR2 reads SQIVND (reference sequence). The CDR3 is 16 residues long. V was cut by 6 bases and J by 5 bases, with 19 bases left in between. The CDR3, as DNA: TGTGCCAGTAGACGAACCGGGGCCGGAGGGACCGGGGAGCTGTTTTTT. As protein: CASRRTGAGGTGELFF.

Here the CDR3 reads CASSIKQGAKDEQYF. CDR3 coding DNA: TGTGCCAGTAGTATAAAACAGGGGGCGAAGGACGAGCAGTACTTC. The chain employs TRBV19 and TRBJ2-7; the match to TRBD1 covers 9 bases. Germline loops: CDR1 LNHDA, CDR2 SQIVND (reference sequence). J was trimmed by 5 bases and V by 2 bases; bases with no gene match: 7. CDR3 length: 15 amino acids. Full variable domain (outside the CDR3, taken from reference TRBV19 and TRBJ2-7): DGGITQSPKYLFRKEGQNVTLSCEQNLNHDAMYWYRQDPGQGLRLIYYSQIVNDFQKGDIAEGYSVSREKKESFPLTVTSAQKNPTAFYLCASSIKQGAKDEQYFGPGTRLTVT.

V usage is TRBV3-1 (or the pseudogene TRBV3-2) and J usage is TRBJ2-1; TRBD2 aligns across 10 bases. CDR3 length equals 17 residues. Germline V CDR1 and CDR2: LGHDT, YNNKEL (reference sequence). The J segment lost 4 bases and the V segment lost 4 bases, leaving 10 bases of the junction unmatched. This CDR3 reads CASSLAGGRSGYNEQFF. The CDR3 nucleotides are TGTGCCAGCAGCCTAGCGGGAGGTCGGTCTGGGTACAATGAGCAGTTCTTC.

This chain uses TRBV19 with TRBJ2-7; 8 bases match TRBD1. CDR1 is LNHDA and CDR2 is SQIVND in the germline V gene (reference sequence). This CDR3 region has 14 residues. V lost 6 bases to trimming and J lost 3 bases; unmatched junction nucleotides: 7. The CDR3 loop is CASSTLGQGYEQYF. CDR3 DNA: TGTGCCAGTAGCACCCTAGGACAGGGCTACGAGCAGTACTTC.

The genes are TRBV5-1 and TRBJ1-4; 9 positions agree with TRBD1. Looked up from germline, CDR1 is SGHRS and CDR2 is YFSETQ. The CDR3 has 14 amino acids. Trimming cost V 4 bases and J 10 bases; bases outside gene matches: 8. Written as DNA, the CDR3 is TGCGCCAGCAGCCCCGGGACAGGGTGGGGAAAACTGTTTTTT. Translation: CASSPGTGWGKLFF.

The rearrangement links TRBV27 to TRBJ2-7; 12 bases line up with TRBD2. From germline, CDR1 is MNHEY and CDR2 SMNVEV (reference sequence). The trim removed 10 bases at V and 0 bases at J, leaving 13 bases unmatched. The length of the CDR3 is 17 residues. CDR3 in amino acids: CAMRLAGEREFSYEQYF. For the CDR3, the DNA is TGTGCCATGCGACTAGCGGGAGAGAGGGAATTCTCCTACGAGCAGTACTTC.

The chain employs TRBV4-3 and TRBJ2-5; 9 positions match TRBD2. Germline V lookup: CDR1 LGHNA, CDR2 YSLEER. The CDR3 spans 17 residues. The junction had 10 bases not matched to a gene; V was cut back by 4 bases and J by 1 base. The CDR3 sequence: CASSPGGASGTQETQYF. The CDR3 DNA reads TGCGCCAGCAGCCCAGGTGGAGCTAGCGGGACCCAAGAGACCCAGTACTTC.

Only one count was recorded for this clone. The CDR3 loop is CASSASGANRYEQYF. CDR3 bases: TGTGCCAGCAGCGCCTCGGGTGCAAACCGATACGAGCAGTACTTC. The J gene is TRBJ2-7, the V gene TRBV9, with unresolved D. Germline CDR1 reads SGDLS; CDR2 reads YYNGEE. This CDR3 has 15 amino acids. Trimming pared 3 bases from V and 4 bases from J, leaving 17 bases between.

The V and J genes are TRBV4-2 and TRBJ2-5, with no clear D. The V end lost 1 base, the J end lost 5 bases, and 8 bases lay between the germline ends. Looked up from germline, CDR1 is LGHNA and CDR2 is YNFKEQ. The length of the CDR3 is 13 residues. CDR3 in DNA: TGTGCCAGCAGCCAAGTTGTTCAGGAGACCCAGTACTTC. Amino acid sequence: CASSQVVQETQYF.

The chain recombines TRBV28 with TRBJ1-5; 11 bases are a match to TRBD1. From germline, CDR1 is MDHEN and CDR2 SYDVKM. CDR3 length equals 17 residues. The trim removed 1 base at V and 2 bases at J, leaving 4 bases unmatched. The CDR3 DNA reads as TGTGCCAGCAGTTTATATGGGGGACAGGGGGGCAATCAGCCCCAGCATTTT. This codes for CASSLYGGQGGNQPQHF.

This clone came up once. This chain joins TRBV19 and TRBJ1-1; D ambiguous. The germline CDR1 and CDR2 sequences are LNHDA and SQIVND (reference sequence). V lost 5 bases, J lost 2 bases, and 9 bases lay in between. This CDR3 comprises 13 residues. The CDR3 spells CASSRRGNTEAFF. CDR3 nucleotides: TGTGCCAGTAGTCGTCGGGGAAACACTGAAGCTTTCTTT.

V gene TRBV27 combines with J gene TRBJ2-1; TRBD2 matches at 7 bases. Germline V lookup: CDR1 MNHEY, CDR2 SMNVEV (reference sequence). The junction had 5 bases not matched to a gene; V was cut back by 1 base and J by 5 bases. The CDR3 runs to 15 residues. This CDR3 is CASSLLAGANNEQFF. The CDR3 DNA reads TGTGCCAGCAGTTTATTGGCGGGAGCGAACAATGAGCAGTTCTTC.

V gene TRBV28 combines with J gene TRBJ1-1; D not certain. The V gene lost 5 bases and the J gene lost 1 base, with 14 bases spanning the gap. Looked up from germline, CDR1 is MDHEN and CDR2 is SYDVKM. The CDR3 spans 15 residues. The CDR3: CASSVGRTENTEAFF. CDR3 in DNA: TGTGCCAGCAGTGTTGGTCGAACAGAGAACACTGAAGCTTTCTTT.

The genes are TRBV2 and TRBJ2-3; D is perhaps TRBD2 (6 bases). The CDR3 is 14 residues long. Germline CDR1 SNHLY, CDR2 FYNNEI. Trimming took 5 bases from V and 4 from J, leaving 13 bases between them. The CDR3 protein is CASSFSGAADTQYF. The CDR3 DNA follows: TGTGCCAGCAGTTTTTCGGGAGCCGCAGATACGCAGTATTTT.

The V and J genes are TRBV18 and TRBJ2-5; D uncertain. The length of the CDR3 is 13 residues. CDR1 is KGHSH and CDR2 is LQKENI in the germline V gene. V dropped 1 base and J dropped 5 bases, with 8 bases sitting between them. The CDR3 bases are TGTGCCAGCTCACCACTCCCACGGGAGACCCAGTACTTC. Protein sequence: CASSPLPRETQYF.

The V and J genes are TRBV7-9 and TRBJ2-1; 10 nucleotides line up with TRBD2. Trimming at V came to 5 bases and at J to 7 bases, leaving 11 bases not matched to a gene. CDR3 length equals 16 residues. Germline-derived CDR1 and CDR2 are SEHNR and FQNEAQ (reference sequence). CDR3 residues: CASSPPSGSARNEQFF. In DNA form, the CDR3 reads TGTGCCAGCAGCCCACCTAGCGGGAGTGCTCGTAATGAGCAGTTCTTC.

The genes are TRBV5-1 and TRBJ2-3; TRBD2 agrees at 10 bases. The CDR3 runs 16 residues. After removal of 0 bases from V and 6 bases from J, the junction contained 7 bases not matched to a gene. The germline CDR1 and CDR2 sequences are SGHRS and YFSETQ. The CDR3: CASSLAASGSPDTQYF. CDR3 nucleotide sequence: TGCGCCAGCAGCTTGGCGGCTAGCGGGAGCCCCGATACGCAGTATTTT.

The chain combines TRBV19 with TRBJ1-2; 8 bases fit TRBD1. In germline, CDR1 is LNHDA, CDR2 SQIVND (reference sequence). This CDR3 has 16 amino acids. Trimming removed 3 bases from V and 8 bases from J; junction bases left unmatched: 14. The CDR3 DNA follows: TGTGCCAGTAGTATCAGGGGGCTGGACAGAACCTCCGGCTACACCTTC. This sequence encodes CASSIRGLDRTSGYTF.

J is TRBJ2-1 and V is TRBV30; 10 nucleotides agree with TRBD2. Germline V CDR1 and CDR2: GTSNPN, SVGIG (reference sequence). V lost 0 bases and J lost 10; bases outside the gene matches: 9. The CDR3 loop spans 15 amino acids. CDR3 sequence reads: CAWSVPSGSRGEQFF. Written as DNA, the CDR3 is TGTGCCTGGAGTGTCCCTAGCGGGAGCAGGGGGGAGCAGTTCTTC.

The chain couples TRBV5-6 to TRBJ1-5, with D possibly being TRBD1 (6 bases). With 0 bases removed from V and 5 bases from J, the gap between germline ends came to 6 bases. The CDR3 spans 13 residues. Germline V CDR1 and CDR2: SGHDT, YYEEEE. In DNA, the CDR3 is TGTGCCAGCAGCTTGGCAGGGGATCAGCCCCAGCATTTT. This encodes CASSLAGDQPQHF. The full variable domain, rest sourced from reference TRBV5-6 and TRBJ1-5, is DAGVTQSPTHLIKTRGQQVTLRCSPKSGHDTVSWYQQALGQGPQFIFQYYEEEERQRGNFPDRFSGHQFPNYSSELNVNALLLGDSALYLCASSLAGDQPQHFGDGTRLSIL.

The chain recombines TRBV27 with TRBJ2-1; TRBD2 aligns across 12 bases. Unmatched junction bases numbered 7, after V lost 2 bases and J lost 5 bases. The CDR3 has 17 amino acids. Germline V gene sequence: CDR1 MNHEY, CDR2 SMNVEV (reference sequence). The CDR3 sequence is CASSLNLAGGTHNEQFF. Written as DNA, the CDR3 is TGTGCCAGCAGTTTAAACCTAGCGGGAGGGACCCACAATGAGCAGTTCTTC.

The chain has TRBV28 and TRBJ2-6; tentative D call: TRBD2 (6 bases). The ends were cut back, 2 bases at V and 2 bases at J, with 16 bases in the middle. The V gene's germline CDR1 is MDHEN and CDR2 SYDVKM. The CDR3 is made up of 18 amino acids. The CDR3 here is CASSLVGGAPAGANVLTF. As DNA, the CDR3 is TGTGCCAGCAGTTTAGTCGGGGGTGCCCCCGCTGGGGCCAACGTCCTGACTTTC.

J is TRBJ2-7 and V is TRBV27; TRBD1 aligns across 7 bases. Germline loops: CDR1 MNHEY, CDR2 SMNVEV (reference sequence). The junction had 5 bases not matched to a gene; V was cut back by 3 bases and J by 0 bases. The length of the CDR3 is 15 residues. The CDR3 region has the DNA TGTGCCAGCAGTTTCGGGCAGGGGGACTCCTACGAGCAGTACTTC. This codes for CASSFGQGDSYEQYF.

The chain combines TRBV5-8 with TRBJ1-3; D unclear. Germline CDR1 and CDR2: SGHTS and YDEGEE. V was clipped by 0 bases and J by 3 bases, with 4 bases between them. CDR3 length equals 13 residues. The CDR3 DNA reads as TGTGCCAGCAGCTTGGTCGTTGGAAACACCATATATTTT. Translated: CASSLVVGNTIYF.